This passage covers 26 T cell receptor beta chains from one sample sequenced in a study of cytomegalovirus exposure and HLA in healthy donors. Researchers ran the PCR with 60 Vbeta and 13 Jbeta primers. The repertoire was sequenced with immunoSEQ multiplex PCR; TCRdb's copy has only in-frame clones and lacks some. This sample has about 110,000 clones, with roughly 82% found just once. The sample taken for sequencing was PBMCs. These TCRs come from a man aged 45-65 years in good health and CMV-seronegative.

This chain joins TRBV5-1 and TRBJ1-1; 8 positions match TRBD1. CDR1 SGHRS and CDR2 YFSETQ come from the germline V gene. CDR3 length equals 16 residues. V lost 4 bases and J lost 0; bases outside the gene matches: 8. CDR3 coding DNA: TGCGCCAGCAGCCTGTTCCCGACAGGGGTGAACACTGAAGCTTTCTTT. Its protein is CASSLFPTGVNTEAFF.

The J gene is TRBJ1-3, the V gene TRBV6-5; D call uncertain. Per the germline V gene, CDR1 is MNHEY and CDR2 is SVGAGI. The CDR3 contains 14 residues. Trimming pared 10 bases from V and 8 bases from J, leaving 21 bases between. The CDR3 DNA is TGTGCCACTCGATCATCGGGCGTCGGGGACACCATATATTTT. Translating it yields CATRSSGVGDTIYF.

J is TRBJ1-1 and V is TRBV10-1; possible D gene TRBD1, 6 bases. The CDR3 runs 13 residues. CDR1 WNHNN and CDR2 SYGVQD come from the germline V gene (reference sequence). V lost 6 bases and J lost 3, with 11 bases in between. CDR3 region: CASRASGDTEAFF. CDR3 DNA sequence: TGCGCCAGCAGAGCCTCAGGGGACACTGAAGCTTTCTTT.

The chain employs TRBV6-4 and TRBJ2-1; 7 nucleotides line up with TRBD2. The V gene's germline CDR1 is MRHNA and CDR2 SNTAGT. This CDR3 spans 15 amino acids. The J segment lost 4 bases and the V segment lost 6 bases, leaving 9 bases of the junction unmatched. As DNA, the CDR3 is TGTGCCAGCAGGAAGCTAGCGGATCTATACAATGAGCAGTTCTTC. It encodes CASRKLADLYNEQFF.

The V and J genes are TRBV15 and TRBJ2-2; no clear D gene. Deletions cut 1 base from V and 6 bases from J, with 6 bases between. This CDR3 contains 13 residues. Germline V lookup: CDR1 LNHNV, CDR2 YYDKDF (reference sequence). In DNA form, the CDR3 reads TGTGCCACCAGCAGAGTAGCCTCCGGGGAGCTGTTTTTT. This gives the protein CATSRVASGELFF.

The chain carries TRBV9 and TRBJ2-2; TRBD2 agrees at 12 bases. The CDR3 length is 17 residues. Trimming cost V 3 bases and J 4 bases; bases outside gene matches: 7. Germline V gene lookup returns CDR1 SGDLS and CDR2 YYNGEE. The CDR3 protein is CASSAPLAGGSTGELFF. In DNA, the CDR3 is TGTGCCAGCAGCGCACCACTAGCGGGGGGTTCCACCGGGGAGCTGTTTTTT.

This clone was seen once. CDR3 sequence: CASSTSTGIYGYTF. CDR3 nucleotides: TGTGCCAGTAGTACCTCGACAGGAATCTATGGCTACACCTTC. This rearrangement joins TRBV19 to TRBJ1-2; perhaps TRBD1 as D (6 bases). The CDR3 runs 14 residues. V lost 4 bases, J lost 4 bases, and 13 bases lay in between. In germline, CDR1 is LNHDA, CDR2 SQIVND (reference sequence).

The chain has TRBV5-4 and TRBJ2-3, with TRBD2 identical over 11 bases. This CDR3 region has 15 residues. Germline V gene data show CDR1 as SGHNT and CDR2 as YYREEE (reference sequence). After removal of 0 bases from V and 8 bases from J, the junction contained 5 bases not matched to a gene. The CDR3 DNA follows: TGTGCCAGCAGCTTGGAACTAGCGGGGGTCGGTACGCAGTATTTT. It codes for CASSLELAGVGTQYF.

The J gene is TRBJ1-2, the V gene TRBV2; no clear D. The germline gives CDR1 SNHLY, CDR2 FYNNEI. CDR3 size: 13 residues. V was clipped by 4 bases and J by 4 bases, with 10 bases between them. The CDR3 reads CASSGGQIYGYTF. The CDR3 nucleotides are TGTGCCAGCAGTGGCGGCCAGATCTATGGCTACACCTTC.

V is TRBV9 and J is TRBJ1-1; the match to TRBD1 covers 7 bases. The CDR3 is made up of 14 amino acids. The V and J ends lost 0 bases and 7 bases, in that order; junction bases with no gene match: 6. Germline-derived CDR1 and CDR2 are SGDLS and YYNGEE. CDR3 DNA sequence: TGTGCCAGCAGCGTAGGGAGACAGGGCGGTGAAGCTTTCTTT. Its translation is CASSVGRQGGEAFF.

V is TRBV18 and J is TRBJ1-3, with D possibly being TRBD1 (6 bases). Germline V CDR1 and CDR2: KGHSH, LQKENI. V shed 1 base and J shed 3 bases, with 13 bases lying between them. The CDR3 contains 16 residues. The DNA of the CDR3 is TGTGCCAGCTCACCACAGTTGGCAGGGGTTGGAAACACCATATATTTT. This translates into CASSPQLAGVGNTIYF.

The rearrangement joins TRBV7-6 to TRBJ1-4; no firm D call. Germline V gene data show CDR1 as SGHVS and CDR2 as FNYEAQ. Trimming pared 4 bases from V and 0 bases from J, leaving 9 bases between. The length of the CDR3 is 15 residues. CDR3 in DNA: TGTGCCAGCAGCTCCTCAGTCGCAACTAATGAAAAACTGTTTTTT. This codes for CASSSSVATNEKLFF.

This clone has a handful of counts. The V and J genes are TRBV11-2 and TRBJ1-6; 8 bases align to TRBD1. CDR1 SGHAT and CDR2 FQNNGV come from the germline V gene. V shed 1 base, J shed 10 bases, and the junction held 6 bases outside the gene matches. This CDR3 comprises 15 residues. The CDR3 spells CASSLVWTGSSPLHF. The CDR3, as DNA: TGTGCCAGCAGCTTAGTTTGGACAGGGTCGTCACCCCTCCACTTT.

This clone was detected a few times. The genes are TRBV9 and TRBJ2-2, with 8 bases that match TRBD1. The ends lost 8 bases at V and 7 bases at J; junction bases unmatched: 4. There are 12 residues in the CDR3. The V gene's germline CDR1 is SGDLS and CDR2 YYNGEE. Here the CDR3 DNA reads TGTGCCAGTAGACAGGGGCACGGGGAGCTGTTTTTT. Translated, it gives CASRQGHGELFF. The variable domain in full, completed from reference TRBV9 and TRBJ2-2, reads DSGVTQTPKHLITATGQRVTLRCSPRSGDLSVYWYQQSLDQGLQFLIQYYNGEERAKGNILERFSAQQFPDLHSELNLSSLELGDSALYFCASRQGHGELFFGEGSRLTVL.

The CDR3 DNA is TGTGCCAGCAGTTACAGACACGGAACGTACCAAGAGACCCAGTACTTC. Protein: CASSYRHGTYQETQYF. The gene calls are TRBV28 and TRBJ2-5; D ambiguous. The germline gives CDR1 MDHEN, CDR2 SYDVKM. Trimming pared 4 bases from V and 0 bases from J, leaving 15 bases between. The CDR3 extends over 16 amino acids.

As regards this clone: Relative to the germline gene, one junction end is altered; a read error may explain this. The V gene is TRBV7-9, the J gene TRBJ1-1, with D maybe TRBD1 (5 bases). CDR3 length: 12 amino acids. Looked up from germline, CDR1 is SEHNR and CDR2 is FQNEAQ (reference sequence). CDR3 sequence (DNA): TGTTCCAGCAGCTTTCAGGGTTCAGTGGCTTTCTTT. Translation: CSSSFQGSVAFF. Supplemented by reference TRBV7-9 and TRBJ1-1, the full variable domain reads DTGVSQNPRHKITKRGQNVTFRCDPISEHNRLYWYRQTLGQGPEFLTYFQNEAQLEKSRLLSDRFSAERPKGSFSTLEIQRTEQGDSAMYLCSSSFQGSVAFFGQGTRLTVV.

The rearrangement links TRBV30 to TRBJ2-7; 8 nucleotides line up with TRBD1. There are 15 residues in the CDR3. The V and J ends lost 0 bases and 2 bases, in that order; junction bases with no gene match: 6. From germline, CDR1 is GTSNPN and CDR2 SVGIG (reference sequence). This CDR3 reads CAWSVGGTGTYEQYF. Here the CDR3 DNA reads TGTGCCTGGAGTGTAGGCGGGACAGGTACCTACGAGCAGTACTTC.

The chain joins TRBV7-6 to TRBJ1-6; D is possibly TRBD1 (5 bases). Germline CDR1 is SGHVS and CDR2 is FNYEAQ. V lost 0 bases to trimming and J lost 7 bases, with 10 bases between them. This CDR3 has 15 residues. The CDR3 loop reads CASSLAGAGNSPLHF. The CDR3 DNA is TGTGCCAGCAGCTTAGCAGGGGCGGGGAATTCACCCCTCCACTTT.

This rearrangement joins TRBV27 to TRBJ1-1, with TRBD1 identical over 10 bases. V was pared by 5 bases and J by 0 bases, with 6 bases of the junction left unmatched. The germline V gene has CDR1 MNHEY and CDR2 SMNVEV (reference sequence). This CDR3 contains 16 residues. The CDR3 sequence: CASSLRQGAVNTEAFF. The CDR3 DNA reads as TGTGCCAGCAGTCTGCGACAGGGGGCAGTGAACACTGAAGCTTTCTTT.

J is TRBJ2-3 and V is TRBV7-2; TRBD1 matches 9 bases. CDR3 length equals 13 residues. The V gene end was trimmed by 4 bases and the J gene end by 6 bases; junction bases not matched to a gene: 2. CDR1 SGHTA and CDR2 FQGNSA come from the germline V gene. The CDR3 DNA sequence: TGTGCCAGCAGCTACAGGGGGCCGGATACGCAGTATTTT. It encodes CASSYRGPDTQYF.

CDR3 nucleotides: TGTGCCACCAGCAGAGTGGGGCCCCGGACAGGGATCGTTCATGGCTACACCTTC. Translated, it gives CATSRVGPRTGIVHGYTF. The V and J genes are TRBV15 and TRBJ1-2, with 8 bases fitting TRBD1. CDR3 length: 18 amino acids. Germline V gene data show CDR1 as LNHNV and CDR2 as YYDKDF (reference sequence). V trimming: 1 base; J trimming: 6 bases; junction bases outside the gene matches: 16.

V usage is TRBV5-1 and J usage is TRBJ1-1; no clear D gene. CDR1 and CDR2 from the germline V gene are SGHRS and YFSETQ. Deletions cut 0 bases from V and 1 base from J, with 7 bases between. This CDR3 comprises 14 residues. CDR3 protein: CASSLVHQNTEAFF. CDR3 nucleotides: TGCGCCAGCAGCTTGGTACACCAGAACACTGAAGCTTTCTTT.

This clone has only one observation. The chain recombines TRBV21-1 with TRBJ1-4; no check of the table's D call, TRBD1, against the DNA was made. TRBV21-1 is recorded as a pseudogene. The CDR3 consists of 15 residues. The CDR3 DNA reads TGTGCCAGCAGCACAAACCCAGGGACTAATGAAAAACTGTTTTTT. It codes for CASSTNPGTNEKLFF.

This chain uses TRBV6-1 with TRBJ2-7; 11 bases align to TRBD1. With V trimmed by 6 bases and J by 4 bases, 5 bases remained unmatched. The CDR3 has 14 residues. The germline CDR1 and CDR2 sequences are MNHNS and SASEGT. The CDR3 nucleotides read TGTGCCAGCAGCCGGGACAGGGGGATATACGAGCAGTACTTC. This translates into CASSRDRGIYEQYF.

As DNA, the CDR3 is TGTGCCAGCAGCCGAACAGGGGTCAACACCGGGGAGCTGTTTTTT. This encodes CASSRTGVNTGELFF. The chain recombines TRBV11-2 with TRBJ2-2; 7 nucleotides align to TRBD1. The CDR3 consists of 15 residues. V shed 5 bases and J 2 bases; nucleotides not matched to a gene: 5. Germline V lookup: CDR1 SGHAT, CDR2 FQNNGV.

This sequence joins TRBV5-1 and TRBJ2-2, with TRBD1 matching over 10 bases. The trim removed 1 base at V and 5 bases at J, leaving 8 bases unmatched. This CDR3 region has 17 residues. Per germline, CDR1 SGHRS and CDR2 YFSETQ. The CDR3, as DNA: TGCGCCAGCAGCTTGACAGGACAGGGGGTTGGTACCGGGGAGCTGTTTTTT. It encodes CASSLTGQGVGTGELFF. Full variable domain (remainder filled in from reference TRBV5-1 and TRBJ2-2): KAGVTQTPRYLIKTRGQQVTLSCSPISGHRSVSWYQQTPGQGLQFLFEYFSETQRNKGNFPGRFSGRQFSNSRSEMNVSTLELGDSALYLCASSLTGQGVGTGELFFGEGSRLTVL.